This entry lists 32 T cell receptor beta chains sequenced from one sample in a study of human T cells and chemical hapten exposure. Time point described: patch test 1, 2 weeks after DPC sensitization. Treatment denoted: therapeutic diphenylcyclopropenone sensitization with weekly scalp DPC. Extraction yielded total RNA from whole blood (unfractionated). TCRdb called the RACE reads again in MiXCR, with one record for every CDR3 protein. The data hold approximately 43,000 distinct CDR3 sequences, with approximately 3.6% observed a single time. The sample was whole blood, taken in connection with sensitization to the hapten diphenylcyclopropenone (DPC). These receptors were collected from a man aged 45 to 65 with alopecia areata. Some clones in this sample may be carry-over from other donors' samples.

In this sample, this clonotype turned up many times. The chain carries TRBV29-1 and TRBJ2-5, with D hard to call. Germline loops: CDR1 SQVTM, CDR2 ANQGSEA. The V gene lost 3 bases and the J gene lost 5 bases, with 10 bases spanning the gap. CDR3 length equals 12 residues. As DNA, the CDR3 is TGCAGCGTTGATTCCGGTGCCGAGACCCAGTACTTC. It encodes CSVDSGAETQYF.

This clonotype was detected ten times or more. The chain recombines TRBV29-1 with TRBJ2-5, with 7 bases that match TRBD1. This CDR3 region has 12 residues. Germline loops: CDR1 SQVTM, CDR2 ANQGSEA. V lost 7 bases and J lost 4; bases outside the gene matches: 6. The CDR3 DNA sequence: TGCAGCGCCGCTGCAGGGGGAGAGACCCAGTACTTC. Translating it yields CSAAAGGETQYF.

The chain joins TRBV27 to TRBJ2-1; D is perhaps TRBD2 (5 bases). The ends were cut back, 4 bases at V and 5 bases at J, with 15 bases in the middle. CDR3 size: 15 residues. The V gene's germline CDR1 is MNHEY and CDR2 SMNVEV (reference sequence). The chain's CDR3 is CASSSARGLNNEQFF. Here the CDR3 DNA reads TGTGCCAGCAGTTCGGCGAGAGGGCTTAACAATGAGCAGTTCTTC.

This clonotype occurred many times. The V call is TRBV20-1, the J call TRBJ2-1; tentative D call: TRBD2 (6 bases). Trimming took 3 bases from V and 8 from J, leaving 20 bases between them. This CDR3 has 15 amino acids. From germline, CDR1 is DFQATT and CDR2 SNEGSKA (reference sequence). The CDR3 DNA follows: TGCAGTGCTAGGATGTTAGGGCGGGGTTTGGATGAGCAGTTCTTC. This translates into CSARMLGRGLDEQFF.

This clonotype was observed a handful of times. The chain has TRBV5-1 and TRBJ1-6; 9 bases are shared with TRBD1. From germline, CDR1 is SGHRS and CDR2 YFSETQ. The V gene end was trimmed by 0 bases and the J gene end by 9 bases; junction bases not matched to a gene: 7. CDR3 length: 16 amino acids. CDR3 nucleotides: TGCGCCAGCAGCTTGGAGGGACAGGGAAACGGTTCACCCCTCCACTTT. Protein sequence: CASSLEGQGNGSPLHF. The variable domain in full, completed from reference TRBV5-1 and TRBJ1-6, reads KAGVTQTPRYLIKTRGQQVTLSCSPISGHRSVSWYQQTPGQGLQFLFEYFSETQRNKGNFPGRFSGRQFSNSRSEMNVSTLELGDSALYLCASSLEGQGNGSPLHFGNGTRLTVT.

The sample holds many counts of this clonotype. This chain uses TRBV9 with TRBJ1-5, with 10 positions matching TRBD1. V trimming: 4 bases; J trimming: 4 bases; junction bases outside the gene matches: 2. Germline-derived CDR1 and CDR2 are SGDLS and YYNGEE. This CDR3 comprises 14 residues. The CDR3: CASSPGQGNQPQHF. In nucleotides, the CDR3 is TGTGCCAGCAGCCCGGGACAGGGGAATCAGCCCCAGCATTTT. Drawing the rest from reference TRBV9 and TRBJ1-5, the complete variable domain is DSGVTQTPKHLITATGQRVTLRCSPRSGDLSVYWYQQSLDQGLQFLIQYYNGEERAKGNILERFSAQQFPDLHSELNLSSLELGDSALYFCASSPGQGNQPQHFGDGTRLSIL.

This clonotype was recorded at least ten times. This rearrangement joins TRBV7-2 to TRBJ2-7; possible D gene TRBD2, 6 bases. Deletions cut 2 bases from V and 1 base from J, with 12 bases between. Germline lookup yields CDR1 SGHTA and CDR2 FQGNSA. This CDR3 has 15 amino acids. CDR3 bases: TGTGCCAGCAGCTTAAACCCCGGGACTTCCTACGAGCAGTACTTC. Translating it yields CASSLNPGTSYEQYF.

As to this clonotype: This may arise from a read error, as a much more abundant clone is one base away. The rearrangement joins TRBV7-2 to TRBJ2-3; unclear D gene. Germline V gene lookup returns CDR1 SGHTA and CDR2 FQGNSA. The CDR3 runs to 12 residues. CDR3 coding DNA: TGTGCCAGCAGCCTTAACTCAGATGCGCAGTATTTT. This sequence encodes CASSLNSDAQYF.

This clonotype was seen at least ten times. The chain combines TRBV24-1 with TRBJ2-3; the D call may be TRBD1 or TRBD2 (6 bases each). Trimming stripped 5 bases from V and 8 bases from J, with 16 bases between. Germline CDR1 is KGHDR and CDR2 is SFDVKD. This CDR3 is built from 14 residues. The CDR3 DNA reads as TGTGCCACCAGTGCCCCGGGGGTAGGGGGTACGCAGTATTTT. As protein: CATSAPGVGGTQYF.

Many counts were recorded for this clonotype. This chain links TRBV10-1 with TRBJ2-3, with 7 bases aligning to TRBD1. V lost 0 bases to trimming and J lost 1 base; unmatched junction nucleotides: 4. CDR3 length: 16 residues. Germline values: CDR1 WNHNN, CDR2 SYGVQD (reference sequence). In DNA, the CDR3 is TGCGCCAGCAGTGAGTCAGGGGGCGCCGGCACAGATACGCAGTATTTT. Its protein product is CASSESGGAGTDTQYF.

This clonotype was found many times. The chain is built from TRBV6-1 and TRBJ2-2, with D tentatively TRBD1 (5 bases). The CDR3 is 15 residues long. V was pared by 6 bases and J by 4 bases, with 15 bases between. Germline values: CDR1 MNHNS, CDR2 SASEGT. This CDR3 is CASRGTGLSTGELFF. CDR3 nucleotide sequence: TGTGCCAGCAGGGGCACAGGTCTAAGCACCGGGGAGCTGTTTTTT.

There are many counts of this clonotype. The chain carries TRBV20-1 and TRBJ2-5; no reliable D call. V was clipped by 3 bases and J by 2 bases, with 13 bases between them. This CDR3 is 14 amino acids long. Germline loops: CDR1 DFQATT, CDR2 SNEGSKA (reference sequence). The CDR3 loop is CSASPGTLQETQYF. CDR3 in DNA: TGCAGTGCTAGCCCAGGCACTTTACAAGAGACCCAGTACTTC.

This clonotype was picked up a small number of times. The rearrangement joins TRBV28 to TRBJ1-1; 9 positions agree with TRBD1. V was pared by 8 bases and J by 0 bases, with 7 bases of the junction left unmatched. The CDR3 is 15 residues long. Germline V gene sequence: CDR1 MDHEN, CDR2 SYDVKM. Here the CDR3 reads CASVGTGKVNTEAFF. In DNA, the CDR3 is TGTGCCAGCGTTGGGACAGGGAAGGTGAACACTGAAGCTTTCTTT.

This clonotype showed up many times. The chain carries TRBV28 and TRBJ1-1; 9 bases line up with TRBD1. CDR1 and CDR2 from the germline V gene are MDHEN and SYDVKM. This CDR3 has 16 amino acids. Unmatched junction bases numbered 8, after V lost 6 bases and J lost 0 bases. The CDR3 loop reads CASRRRTGAMNTEAFF. The DNA for the CDR3 is TGTGCCAGCAGACGAAGGACAGGGGCTATGAACACTGAAGCTTTCTTT.

In its sample, this clonotype was seen many times. This chain uses TRBV12-3 or TRBV12-4 with TRBJ1-5, with no clear D. With 7 bases removed from V and 0 bases from J, the gap between germline ends came to 7 bases. The length of the CDR3 is 13 residues. The CDR3 region has the DNA TGTGCCAGCAAACGGGATAGCAATCAGCCCCAGCATTTT. Encoded protein: CASKRDSNQPQHF.

Ten or more counts support this clonotype. The chain recombines TRBV6-5 with TRBJ1-6, with TRBD1 matching over 7 bases. Germline values: CDR1 MNHEY, CDR2 SVGAGI. CDR3 length equals 13 residues. V lost 6 bases, J lost 7 bases, and 3 bases stayed unmatched. The CDR3 loop reads CASRTGWNSPLHF. DNA of the CDR3: TGTGCCAGCAGGACAGGGTGGAATTCACCCCTCCACTTT.

This clonotype has at least ten counts. This chain uses TRBV9 with TRBJ2-4, with unresolved D. The CDR3 length is 12 residues. The V gene lost 0 bases and the J gene lost 8 bases, with 6 bases spanning the gap. Germline V CDR1 and CDR2: SGDLS, YYNGEE. The chain's CDR3 is CASSVGGDIQYF. Written as DNA, the CDR3 is TGTGCCAGCAGCGTAGGGGGTGACATTCAGTACTTC.

This clonotype showed up many times. The V gene is TRBV27, the J gene TRBJ2-7, with 10 bases matching TRBD1. The CDR3 contains 17 residues. Trimming at V came to 5 bases and at J to 5 bases, leaving 15 bases not matched to a gene. Looked up from germline, CDR1 is MNHEY and CDR2 is SMNVEV (reference sequence). The CDR3 is CASSPWTGGAREDEQYF. CDR3 sequence (DNA): TGTGCCAGCAGTCCCTGGACAGGGGGAGCGAGAGAGGACGAGCAGTACTTC.

This clonotype occurred many times. The rearrangement joins TRBV5-1 to TRBJ2-7; maybe TRBD2 (5 bases). Germline assignment: CDR1 SGHRS and CDR2 YFSETQ. Trimming removed 4 bases at V and 4 bases at J, with 9 bases between. The CDR3 sequence is 12 residues long. The DNA for the CDR3 is TGCGCCAGCAGCCTGGACTTATACGAGCAGTACTTC. This codes for CASSLDLYEQYF.

The sample holds many counts of this clonotype. The rearrangement uses TRBV4-2 and TRBJ2-1; TRBD2 matches 8 bases. The CDR3 runs 17 residues. Germline CDR1 is LGHNA and CDR2 is YNFKEQ. V dropped 0 bases and J dropped 0; count of bases not matched to a gene: 4. DNA of the CDR3: TGTGCCAGCAGCCAAGATATGGCGGGAGGCTCCTACAATGAGCAGTTCTTC. Its protein product is CASSQDMAGGSYNEQFF.

This clonotype has ten or more counts. CDR3 sequence (DNA): TGTGCCAGCAGTTTAGGTCAGAAGAACACTGAAGCTTTCTTT. It specifies CASSLGQKNTEAFF. The chain links TRBV27 to TRBJ1-1; no definite D call. Germline assignment: CDR1 MNHEY and CDR2 SMNVEV (reference sequence). The germline V and J ends were trimmed by 2 bases and 1 base, with 8 bases remaining between them. This CDR3 is 14 amino acids long.

This clonotype was seen repeatedly, ten times or more. This chain uses TRBV29-1 with TRBJ2-2; TRBD2 is a possible D gene (6 bases). This CDR3 region has 12 residues. Trimming left V 7 bases short and J 6 bases short, with 12 bases between. Looked up from germline, CDR1 is SQVTM and CDR2 is ANQGSEA. CDR3 DNA: TGCAGCGGGGGGGACCCACCCGGGGAGCTGTTTTTT. This sequence encodes CSGGDPPGELFF.

This clonotype was recorded a few times. The chain uses TRBV25-1 and TRBJ1-2, with D possibly being TRBD1 (5 bases). Germline lookup yields CDR1 MGHDK and CDR2 SYGVNS. V was clipped by 4 bases and J by 6 bases, with 12 bases between them. The CDR3 sequence is 13 residues long. DNA for the CDR3: TGTGCCAGCAGTGGGGGGACCAGGGATGGCTACACCTTC. This gives the protein CASSGGTRDGYTF.

This clonotype was counted ten times or more. The rearrangement uses TRBV6-1 and TRBJ2-3; TRBD2 matches at 8 bases. The CDR3 totals 16 residues. Germline V gene sequence: CDR1 MNHNS, CDR2 SASEGT. Trimming at V came to 1 base and at J to 2 bases, leaving 5 bases not matched to a gene. The CDR3 nucleotides are TGTGCCAGCAGTGAAGGTTGGCGGGGGGCCACAGATACGCAGTATTTT. Protein product: CASSEGWRGATDTQYF.

The table lists this clonotype with many counts. The chain couples TRBV6-1 to TRBJ2-3, with 10 bases identical to TRBD1. CDR1 and CDR2 (germline): MNHNS, SASEGT. The CDR3 runs to 16 residues. V was clipped by 6 bases and J by 1 base; unmatched bases: 7. CDR3: CASSWGQGSGTDTQYF. In nucleotides, the CDR3 is TGTGCCAGCAGCTGGGGACAGGGGTCGGGCACAGATACGCAGTATTTT.

This clonotype appeared many times. This rearrangement joins TRBV28 to TRBJ2-1; 8 nucleotides align to TRBD1. V lost 7 bases, J lost 5 bases, and 4 bases stayed unmatched. This CDR3 is 13 amino acids long. The germline V gene encodes CDR1 MDHEN and CDR2 SYDVKM. Written as DNA, the CDR3 is TGTGCCAGCACCCGACAGGGGAACAATGAGCAGTTCTTC. Translated: CASTRQGNNEQFF. Drawing the rest from reference TRBV28 and TRBJ2-1, the complete variable domain is DVKVTQSSRYLVKRTGEKVFLECVQDMDHENMFWYRQDPGLGLRLIYFSYDVKMKEKGDIPEGYSVSREKKERFSLILESASTNQTSMYLCASTRQGNNEQFFGPGTRLTVL.

This clonotype is judged medium-sized. The rearrangement joins TRBV20-1 to TRBJ2-1; D might be TRBD1 or TRBD2, each matching 5 bases. The germline V gene encodes CDR1 DFQATT and CDR2 SNEGSKA (reference sequence). With 6 bases removed from V and 0 bases from J, the gap between germline ends came to 15 bases. CDR3 length: 15 residues. CDR3 nucleotides: TGCAGTGCCAGCGGACACCCAGACTCCTACAATGAGCAGTTCTTC. Translated: CSASGHPDSYNEQFF.

A few counts support this clonotype. The chain links TRBV6-1 to TRBJ1-6; D is unresolved. The V gene lost 4 bases and the J gene lost 7 bases, with 17 bases spanning the gap. The CDR3 contains 16 residues. The germline CDR1 and CDR2 sequences are MNHNS and SASEGT. DNA of the CDR3: TGTGCCAGCAGTGTGGGCCTTCAGTACCTAAATTCACCCCTCCACTTT. As protein: CASSVGLQYLNSPLHF.

With respect to this clonotype: A much larger clone differs from this one at a single base, so this may be a read error. V is TRBV6-5 and J is TRBJ2-3; 8 bases agree with TRBD2. The CDR3 sequence is 17 residues long. Germline V lookup: CDR1 MNHEY, CDR2 SVGAGI. The ends lost 4 bases at V and 6 bases at J; junction bases unmatched: 15. The CDR3 region has the DNA TGTGCCAGCAGTTTTATCAAAAGCGGGAGTGCCATTGATACGCAGTATTTT. Its protein product is CASSFIKSGSAIDTQYF.

Turning to this clonotype: This may stem from a read error, because a much larger clone lies one nucleotide away. The gene calls are TRBV5-5 and TRBJ2-5, with D unresolved. Per germline, CDR1 SGHKS and CDR2 YYEKEE (reference sequence). The CDR3 loop spans 12 amino acids. This CDR3 reads CASSLEGEIQYF. For the CDR3, the DNA is TGTGCCAGCAGCTTGGAGGGTGAGATCCAGTACTTC.

The V call is TRBV20-1, the J call TRBJ2-7; D not resolved. The ends were cut back, 0 bases at V and 4 bases at J, with 10 bases in the middle. Per germline, CDR1 DFQATT and CDR2 SNEGSKA (reference sequence). The CDR3 spans 13 residues. CDR3 DNA sequence: TGCAGTGCTAGAGATCTAACTACTTACGAGCAGTACTTC. It translates to CSARDLTTYEQYF.

Ten or more counts support this clonotype. V and J are TRBV9 and TRBJ2-7; D is uncertain. Trimming cost V 2 bases and J 6 bases, with 0 bases left between them. The CDR3 length is 9 residues. Germline V gene data show CDR1 as SGDLS and CDR2 as YYNGEE. CDR3 in DNA: TGTGCCAGCAGCGTCGAGCAGTACTTC. It translates to CASSVEQYF.